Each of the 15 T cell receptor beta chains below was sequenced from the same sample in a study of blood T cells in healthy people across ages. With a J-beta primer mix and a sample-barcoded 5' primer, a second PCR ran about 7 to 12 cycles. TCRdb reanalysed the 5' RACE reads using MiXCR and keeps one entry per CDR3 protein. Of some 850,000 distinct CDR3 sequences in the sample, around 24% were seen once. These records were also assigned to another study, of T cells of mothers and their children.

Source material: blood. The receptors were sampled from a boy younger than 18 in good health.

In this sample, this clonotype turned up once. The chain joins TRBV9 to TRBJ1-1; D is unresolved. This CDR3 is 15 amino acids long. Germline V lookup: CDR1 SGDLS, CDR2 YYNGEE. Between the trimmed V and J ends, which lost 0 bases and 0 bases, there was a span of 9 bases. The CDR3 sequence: CASSVEAKLNTEAFF. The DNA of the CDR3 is TGTGCCAGCAGCGTAGAAGCGAAGCTGAACACTGAAGCTTTCTTT.

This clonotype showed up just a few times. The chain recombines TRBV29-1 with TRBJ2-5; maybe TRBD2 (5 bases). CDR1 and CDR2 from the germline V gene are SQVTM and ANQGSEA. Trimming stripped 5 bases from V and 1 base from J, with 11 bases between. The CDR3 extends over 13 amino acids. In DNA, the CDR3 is TGCAGCGTTAAGCGGAGCCCCCAAGAGACCCAGTACTTC. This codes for CSVKRSPQETQYF.

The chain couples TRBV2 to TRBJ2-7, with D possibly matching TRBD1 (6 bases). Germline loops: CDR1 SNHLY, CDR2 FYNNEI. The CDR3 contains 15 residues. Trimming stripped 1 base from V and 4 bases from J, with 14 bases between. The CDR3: CASSEGQRGYYEQYF. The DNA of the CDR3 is TGTGCCAGCAGTGAAGGGCAGAGGGGGTATTACGAGCAGTACTTC.

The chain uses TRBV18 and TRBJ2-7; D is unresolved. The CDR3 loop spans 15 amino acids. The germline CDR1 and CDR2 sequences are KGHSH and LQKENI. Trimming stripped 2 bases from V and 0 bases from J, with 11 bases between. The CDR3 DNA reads TGTGCCAGCTCACCAGTGGCTCTGAGCTCCTACGAGCAGTACTTC. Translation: CASSPVALSSYEQYF.

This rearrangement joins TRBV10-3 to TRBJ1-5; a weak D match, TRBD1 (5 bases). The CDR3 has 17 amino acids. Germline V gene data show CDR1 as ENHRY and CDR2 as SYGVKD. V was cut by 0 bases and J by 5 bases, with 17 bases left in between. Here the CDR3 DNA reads TGTGCCATCAGTGAGTCTTCTGGGGGTAGTCTATATCAGCCCCAGCATTTT. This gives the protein CAISESSGGSLYQPQHF.

The CDR3: CASATPGHTAYEQYF. The CDR3 DNA is TGCGCCAGCGCAACTCCGGGACATACCGCCTACGAGCAGTACTTC. The chain is built from TRBV4-1 and TRBJ2-7; possible D gene TRBD1, 6 bases. Germline CDR1 MGHRA, CDR2 YSYEKL. V lost 8 bases to trimming and J lost 2 bases, with 19 bases between them. The CDR3 has 15 amino acids.

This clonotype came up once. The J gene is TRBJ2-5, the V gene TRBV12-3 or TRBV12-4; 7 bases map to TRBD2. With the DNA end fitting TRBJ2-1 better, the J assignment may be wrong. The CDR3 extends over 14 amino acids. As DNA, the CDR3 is TGTGCCAGCAGTTTAGGCGGGGGTAGGGATGAGCAGTTCTTC. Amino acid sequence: CASSLGGGRDEQFF.

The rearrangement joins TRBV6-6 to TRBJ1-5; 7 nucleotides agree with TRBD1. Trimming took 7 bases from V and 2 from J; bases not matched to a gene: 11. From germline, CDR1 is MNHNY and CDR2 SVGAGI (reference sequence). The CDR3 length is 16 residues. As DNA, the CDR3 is TGTGCCAGCAACGACAGGGAAAGACAGGGCAATCAGCCCCAGCATTTT. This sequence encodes CASNDRERQGNQPQHF.

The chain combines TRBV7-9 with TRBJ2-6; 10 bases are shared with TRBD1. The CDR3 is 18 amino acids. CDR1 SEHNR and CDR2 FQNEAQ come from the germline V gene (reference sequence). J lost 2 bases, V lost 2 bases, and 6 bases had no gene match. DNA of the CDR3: TGTGCCAGCAGCTTAAGGGACAGGGGAGCCACTGGGGCCAACGTCCTGACTTTC. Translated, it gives CASSLRDRGATGANVLTF.

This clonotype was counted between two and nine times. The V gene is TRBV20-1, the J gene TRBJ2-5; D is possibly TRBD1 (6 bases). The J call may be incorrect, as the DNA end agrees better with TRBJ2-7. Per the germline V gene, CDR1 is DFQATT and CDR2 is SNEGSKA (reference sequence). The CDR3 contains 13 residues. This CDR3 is CSAGAPSSYEQYF. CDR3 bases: TGCAGTGCGGGGGCACCCTCTTCCTACGAGCAGTACTTC.

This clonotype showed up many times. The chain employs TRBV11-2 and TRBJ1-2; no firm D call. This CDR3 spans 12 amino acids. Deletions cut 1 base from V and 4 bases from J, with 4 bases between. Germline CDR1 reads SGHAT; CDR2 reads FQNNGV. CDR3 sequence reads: CASSLGIYGYTF. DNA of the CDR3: TGTGCCAGCAGCTTAGGCATCTATGGCTACACCTTC.

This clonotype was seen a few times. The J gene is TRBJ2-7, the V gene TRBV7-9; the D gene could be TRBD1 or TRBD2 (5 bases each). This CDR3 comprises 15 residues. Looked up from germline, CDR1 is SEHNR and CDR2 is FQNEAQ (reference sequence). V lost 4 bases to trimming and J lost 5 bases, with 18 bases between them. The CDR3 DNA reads TGTGCCAGCAGCTCCTATGACAGCCGAGGGGACGAGCAGTACTTC. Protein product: CASSSYDSRGDEQYF.

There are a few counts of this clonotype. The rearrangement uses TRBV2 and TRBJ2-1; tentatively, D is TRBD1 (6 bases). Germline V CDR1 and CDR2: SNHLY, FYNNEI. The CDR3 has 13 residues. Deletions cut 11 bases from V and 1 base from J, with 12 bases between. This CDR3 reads CARSRGSYNEQFF. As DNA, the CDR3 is TGTGCCCGCTCTAGGGGGTCCTACAATGAGCAGTTCTTC.

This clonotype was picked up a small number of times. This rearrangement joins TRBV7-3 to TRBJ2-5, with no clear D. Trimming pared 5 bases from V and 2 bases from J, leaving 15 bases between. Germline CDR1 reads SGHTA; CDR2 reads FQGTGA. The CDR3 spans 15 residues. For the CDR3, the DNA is TGTGCCAGCAGCCCGGTGGTGGGTCCTCAAGAGACCCAGTACTTC. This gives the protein CASSPVVGPQETQYF.

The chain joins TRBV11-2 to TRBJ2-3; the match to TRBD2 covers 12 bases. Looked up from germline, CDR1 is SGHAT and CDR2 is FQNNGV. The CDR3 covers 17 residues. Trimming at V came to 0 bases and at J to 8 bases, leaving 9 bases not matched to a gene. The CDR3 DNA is TGTGCCAGCAGCTTAGATCGACTAGCGGGGGAAGGGGGTACGCAGTATTTT. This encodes CASSLDRLAGEGGTQYF.